The 20 T cell receptor beta chains in this list originate from one sample, sequenced in a study of OX40 agonist ivuxolimab in advanced cancers. TCRdb keeps only in-frame clones here, not all; method: immunoSEQ multiplex PCR. The sample includes 43,000 or so clones, 88% of them seen just once. The input for sequencing was CD4+ or CD8+ T cells sorted from blood, taken in a trial of the OX40 agonist ivuxolimab. These receptors all stem from an adult with an advanced solid tumor such as melanoma, head and neck, liver or kidney cancer.

This rearrangement joins TRBV15 to TRBJ1-4, with 7 bases identical to TRBD1. The CDR3 totals 15 residues. The germline gives CDR1 LNHNV, CDR2 YYDKDF (reference sequence). J was trimmed by 7 bases and V by 1 base; bases with no gene match: 6. CDR3 loop: CATSRARGIREKLFF. As DNA, the CDR3 is TGTGCCACCAGCAGAGCCAGGGGGATTCGTGAAAAACTGTTTTTT. The full variable domain, rest sourced from reference TRBV15 and TRBJ1-4, is DAMVIQNPRYQVTQFGKPVTLSCSQTLNHNVMYWYQQKSSQAPKLLFHYYDKDFNNEADTPDNFQSRRPNTSFCFLDIRSPGLGDTAMYLCATSRARGIREKLFFGSGTQLSVL.

The rearrangement uses TRBV5-5 and TRBJ2-5, with 7 bases that match TRBD2. Germline assignment: CDR1 SGHKS and CDR2 YYEKEE (reference sequence). The CDR3 covers 14 residues. V trimming: 4 bases; J trimming: 5 bases; junction bases outside the gene matches: 8. CDR3 coding DNA: TGTGCCAGCAGCCGGGGGGTCGGAGGGGAGACCCAGTACTTC. It specifies CASSRGVGGETQYF.

The V gene is TRBV7-2, the J gene TRBJ2-1; possible D gene TRBD2, 5 bases. V gave up 7 bases and J gave up 9 bases, with 25 bases separating them. Germline CDR1 and CDR2: SGHTA and FQGNSA. This CDR3 has 16 amino acids. The CDR3 DNA reads as TGTGCCAGCACGACGGGAATGAGGGCGGGTTTCAGTGAGCAGTTCTTC. Translated: CASTTGMRAGFSEQFF.

This clone turned up a few times. This chain joins TRBV7-9 and TRBJ2-1; either TRBD1 or TRBD2 may fit D (5 bases each). The CDR3 has 12 residues. Germline-derived CDR1 and CDR2 are SEHNR and FQNEAQ (reference sequence). The germline V and J ends were trimmed by 5 bases and 10 bases, with 12 bases remaining between them. CDR3 DNA: TGTGCCAGCAGCCGGGGCGTTTGGGAGCAGTTCTTC. Residues: CASSRGVWEQFF. The full variable domain, in which reference TRBV7-9 and TRBJ2-1 provide the parts outside the CDR3, is DTGVSQNPRHKITKRGQNVTFRCDPISEHNRLYWYRQTLGQGPEFLTYFQNEAQLEKSRLLSDRFSAERPKGSFSTLEIQRTEQGDSAMYLCASSRGVWEQFFGPGTRLTVL.

A few counts support this clone. The rearrangement uses TRBV7-3 and TRBJ2-2; 7 bases fit TRBD1. Germline V CDR1 and CDR2: SGHTA, FQGTGA. This CDR3 has 13 amino acids. Trimming cost V 5 bases and J 7 bases; bases outside gene matches: 4. The CDR3 DNA is TGTGCCAGCAGCCCGGACAGGTTCGGGGAGCTGTTTTTT. Its translation: CASSPDRFGELFF.

The V call is TRBV11-1, the J call TRBJ2-2; TRBD2 is a possible D gene (7 bases). The CDR3 has 15 amino acids. The V gene's germline CDR1 is SGHAT and CDR2 FQDESV (reference sequence). Trimming took 1 base from V and 5 from J, leaving 11 bases between them. The CDR3 DNA follows: TGTGCCAGCAGCTTAGGAGGGGGAGGGACCGGGGAGCTGTTTTTT. Translation gives CASSLGGGGTGELFF.

The chain employs TRBV10-3 and TRBJ2-3; maybe TRBD1 (6 bases). This CDR3 comprises 15 residues. V lost 4 bases, J lost 2 bases, and 13 bases lay in between. The germline gives CDR1 ENHRY, CDR2 SYGVKD. The CDR3 region is CAISGARDTTDTQYF. As DNA, the CDR3 is TGTGCCATCAGTGGGGCTAGGGACACCACAGATACGCAGTATTTT.

The genes are TRBV28 and TRBJ1-4, with TRBD1 matching 10 bases. With 7 bases clipped from V and 2 bases from J, the junction kept 7 bases outside the gene matches. Germline assignment: CDR1 MDHEN and CDR2 SYDVKM. CDR3 length: 16 residues. CDR3 protein: CASTSTGGPTNEKLFF. CDR3 DNA: TGTGCCAGCACCTCGACAGGGGGCCCGACTAATGAAAAACTGTTTTTT. Full variable domain (remainder filled in from reference TRBV28 and TRBJ1-4): DVKVTQSSRYLVKRTGEKVFLECVQDMDHENMFWYRQDPGLGLRLIYFSYDVKMKEKGDIPEGYSVSREKKERFSLILESASTNQTSMYLCASTSTGGPTNEKLFFGSGTQLSVL.

This clone was counted once. This sequence joins TRBV29-1 and TRBJ2-7; maybe TRBD1 (6 bases). The CDR3 is 11 residues long. Germline V gene lookup returns CDR1 SQVTM and CDR2 ANQGSEA. V was pared by 6 bases and J by 5 bases, with 11 bases between. The CDR3: CSVRDTHEQYF. The CDR3 DNA sequence: TGCAGCGTCCGGGACACCCACGAGCAGTACTTC.

This clone was found once. The J gene is TRBJ2-2, the V gene TRBV2; 9 bases align to TRBD2. This CDR3 is built from 16 residues. V lost 4 bases to trimming and J lost 5 bases; unmatched junction nucleotides: 8. Germline assignment: CDR1 SNHLY and CDR2 FYNNEI. CDR3 nucleotides: TGTGCCAGCAGTGCGGGTGCGGGAGGGCTGACCGGGGAGCTGTTTTTT. It codes for CASSAGAGGLTGELFF.

This chain connects TRBV20-1 to TRBJ2-3; D unclear. The CDR3 length is 11 residues. Between the trimmed V and J ends, which lost 6 bases and 8 bases, there was a span of 12 bases. Germline loops: CDR1 DFQATT, CDR2 SNEGSKA (reference sequence). DNA for the CDR3: TGCAGTGCAAGATTCGAAGGTACGCAGTATTTT. Its translation is CSARFEGTQYF.

The chain is built from TRBV18 and TRBJ2-1; D might be TRBD1 or TRBD2, each matching 6 bases. The CDR3 is made up of 14 amino acids. CDR1 and CDR2 (germline): KGHSH, LQKENI. V lost 3 bases, J lost 8 bases, and 14 bases lay in between. Here the CDR3 reads CASSPSLEGDEQFF. As DNA, the CDR3 is TGTGCCAGCTCACCTTCCCTGGAGGGGGATGAGCAGTTCTTC.

A single count supports this clone. The DNA for the CDR3 is TGTGCCTGCTGGACTAGCGGGAGTGAACAGACCCAGTACTTC. Protein sequence: CACWTSGSEQTQYF. The chain recombines TRBV30 with TRBJ2-5, with 13 bases identical to TRBD2. The CDR3 length is 14 residues. Trimming at V came to 6 bases and at J to 6 bases, leaving 7 bases not matched to a gene. Per the germline V gene, CDR1 is GTSNPN and CDR2 is SVGIG (reference sequence).

The V gene is TRBV7-9, the J gene TRBJ2-1; D uncertain. In germline, CDR1 is SEHNR, CDR2 FQNEAQ (reference sequence). This CDR3 has 18 residues. The V and J ends lost 3 bases and 0 bases respectively, with 18 bases between them. This chain's CDR3 is CASSLAPFSPSSYNEQFF. In nucleotides, the CDR3 is TGTGCCAGCAGCTTGGCCCCCTTTTCGCCGAGCTCCTACAATGAGCAGTTCTTC.

The J gene is TRBJ1-2, the V gene TRBV6-5; possibly TRBD1 for D (6 bases). Trimming pared 5 bases from V and 6 bases from J, leaving 19 bases between. The CDR3 has 15 amino acids. Germline-derived CDR1 and CDR2 are MNHEY and SVGAGI. The CDR3 region is CASSTPGQRGNGYTF. The CDR3 DNA follows: TGTGCCAGCAGTACCCCTGGACAGAGAGGGAATGGCTACACCTTC.

This chain uses TRBV29-1 with TRBJ1-2; 10 bases agree with TRBD1. CDR1 and CDR2 (germline): SQVTM, ANQGSEA. There are 13 residues in the CDR3. Germline trimming cut 6 bases from V and 1 base from J; bases unmatched to any gene: 2. The CDR3 reads CSVRDRGNYGYTF. In nucleotides, the CDR3 is TGCAGCGTCCGGGACAGGGGTAACTATGGCTACACCTTC. Combining the CDR3 with reference TRBV29-1 and TRBJ1-2 gives the whole variable domain SAVISQKPSRDICQRGTSLTIQCQVDSQVTMMFWYRQQPGQSLTLIATANQGSEATYESGFVIDKFPISRPNLTFSTLTVSNMSPEDSSIYLCSVRDRGNYGYTFGSGTRLTVV.

The count of this clone is one. The chain links TRBV6-1 to TRBJ2-3, with 7 bases identical to TRBD2. Trimming cost V 10 bases and J 3 bases; bases outside gene matches: 7. Germline V CDR1 and CDR2: MNHNS, SASEGT. The CDR3 sequence is 13 residues long. The CDR3 DNA reads as TGTGCCACCAAATGGGGGGGTACAGATACGCAGTATTTT. Protein product: CATKWGGTDTQYF.

The chain carries TRBV28 and TRBJ1-5; D is uncertain. The CDR3 length is 12 residues. V was trimmed by 0 bases and J by 6 bases, leaving 3 bases between them. CDR1 is MDHEN and CDR2 is SYDVKM in the germline V gene. The CDR3 DNA follows: TGTGCCAGCAGTTTATGGGGTCAGCCCCAGCATTTT. This codes for CASSLWGQPQHF.

CDR3 region: CASTRKGGESYEQYF. The CDR3 DNA follows: TGTGCCAGCACCCGAAAGGGGGGTGAGTCCTACGAGCAGTACTTC. The V and J genes are TRBV7-9 and TRBJ2-7; either TRBD1 or TRBD2 may fit D (6 bases each). CDR1 is SEHNR and CDR2 is FQNEAQ in the germline V gene (reference sequence). CDR3 length: 15 residues. Trimming took off 7 bases at V and 1 base at J, with 17 bases between the two ends.

The chain carries TRBV27 and TRBJ1-4, with a tentative D call TRBD1 (5 bases). The germline V and J ends were trimmed by 5 bases and 8 bases, with 18 bases remaining between them. This CDR3 spans 15 amino acids. Germline V gene data show CDR1 as MNHEY and CDR2 as SMNVEV (reference sequence). The DNA of the CDR3 is TGTGCCAGCAGTCCCCTAACAGGCTGGGAGGAAAAACTGTTTTTT. It codes for CASSPLTGWEEKLFF.